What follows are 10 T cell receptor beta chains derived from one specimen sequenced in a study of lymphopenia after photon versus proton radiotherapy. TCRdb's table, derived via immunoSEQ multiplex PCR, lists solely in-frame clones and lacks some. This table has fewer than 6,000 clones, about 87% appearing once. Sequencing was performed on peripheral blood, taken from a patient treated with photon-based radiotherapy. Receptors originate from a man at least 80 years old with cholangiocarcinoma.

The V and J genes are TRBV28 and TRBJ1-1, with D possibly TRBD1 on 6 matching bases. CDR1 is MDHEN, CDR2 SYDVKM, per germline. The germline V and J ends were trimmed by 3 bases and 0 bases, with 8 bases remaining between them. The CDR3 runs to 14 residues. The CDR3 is CASSFQGLNTEAFF. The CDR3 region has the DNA TGTGCCAGCAGTTTTCAGGGGCTGAACACTGAAGCTTTCTTT.

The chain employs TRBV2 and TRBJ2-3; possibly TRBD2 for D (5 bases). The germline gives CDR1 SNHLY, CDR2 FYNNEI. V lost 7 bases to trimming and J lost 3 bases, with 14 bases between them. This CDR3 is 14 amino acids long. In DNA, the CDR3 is TGTGCCAGCACCTTAAGCGGTTCGACAGATACGCAGTATTTT. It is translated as CASTLSGSTDTQYF.

In nucleotides, the CDR3 is TGTGCCAGCAGCTTAGAGGGCCCCGGGGAGCTGTTTTTT. Amino acids: CASSLEGPGELFF. The chain combines TRBV7-6 with TRBJ2-2, with no clear D. V was shortened by 1 base and J by 6 bases, with 6 bases between the two germline ends. The CDR3 totals 13 residues. Germline assignment: CDR1 SGHVS and CDR2 FNYEAQ.

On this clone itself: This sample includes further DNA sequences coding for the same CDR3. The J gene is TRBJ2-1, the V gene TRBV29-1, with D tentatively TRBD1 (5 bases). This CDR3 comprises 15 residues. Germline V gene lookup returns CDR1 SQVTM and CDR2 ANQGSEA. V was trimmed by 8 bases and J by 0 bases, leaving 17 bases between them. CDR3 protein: CSTGPHPSSYNEQFF. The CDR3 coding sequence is TGCAGCACAGGACCCCACCCTAGCTCCTACAATGAGCAGTTCTTC.

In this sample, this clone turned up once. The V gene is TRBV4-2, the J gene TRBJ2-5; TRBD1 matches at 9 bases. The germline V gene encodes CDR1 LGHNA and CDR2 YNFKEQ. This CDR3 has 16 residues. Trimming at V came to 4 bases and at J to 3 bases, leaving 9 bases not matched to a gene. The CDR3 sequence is CASSPGTGFEKETQYF. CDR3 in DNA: TGTGCCAGCAGCCCTGGGACAGGGTTTGAGAAAGAGACCCAGTACTTC.

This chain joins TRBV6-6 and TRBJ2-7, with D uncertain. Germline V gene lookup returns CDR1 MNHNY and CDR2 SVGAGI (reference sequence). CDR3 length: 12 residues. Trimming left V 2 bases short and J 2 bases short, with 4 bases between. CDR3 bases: TGTGCCAGCAGTTACGGAACCTACGAGCAGTACTTC. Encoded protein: CASSYGTYEQYF.

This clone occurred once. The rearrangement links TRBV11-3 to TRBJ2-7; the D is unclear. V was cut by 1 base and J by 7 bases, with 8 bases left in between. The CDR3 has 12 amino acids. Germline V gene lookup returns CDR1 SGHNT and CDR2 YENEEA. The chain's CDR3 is CASSLAFGEQYF. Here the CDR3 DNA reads TGTGCCAGCAGCTTAGCATTTGGGGAGCAGTACTTC.

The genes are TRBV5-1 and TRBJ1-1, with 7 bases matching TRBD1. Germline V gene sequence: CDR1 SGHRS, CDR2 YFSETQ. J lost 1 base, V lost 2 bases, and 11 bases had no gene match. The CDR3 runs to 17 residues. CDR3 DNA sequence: TGCGCCAGCAGCTTAACCCAACAGGGGTGGGGGAACACTGAAGCTTTCTTT. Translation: CASSLTQQGWGNTEAFF.

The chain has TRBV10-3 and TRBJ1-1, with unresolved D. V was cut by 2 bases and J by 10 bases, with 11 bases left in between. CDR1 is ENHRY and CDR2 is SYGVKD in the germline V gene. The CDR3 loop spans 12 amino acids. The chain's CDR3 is CAISEIRSRAFF. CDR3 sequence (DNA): TGTGCCATCAGTGAGATCAGATCTAGAGCTTTCTTT.

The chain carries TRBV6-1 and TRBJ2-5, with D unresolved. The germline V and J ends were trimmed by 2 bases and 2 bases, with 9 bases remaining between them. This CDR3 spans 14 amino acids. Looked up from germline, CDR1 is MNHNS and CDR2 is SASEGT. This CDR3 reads CASSEFYIQETQYF. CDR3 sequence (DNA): TGTGCCAGCAGTGAATTCTACATACAAGAGACCCAGTACTTC.